A single TCR beta chain is shown here with its context. The antigen remains undetermined. The data originate from a study of blood T cells in healthy people across ages. Study outcomes and limitations: As naive T cell percentage varied, TCR beta diversity correlated strongly with it. Age showed a roughly linear inverse relationship with TCR beta diversity per million T cells. Diversity estimates from one million T cells were considered underestimates.

Isolated per sample were at least 6 million PBMCs. Germline CDR1 SQVTM, CDR2 ANQGSEA. Trimming removed 4 bases from V and 3 bases from J; junction bases left unmatched: 7. CDR3 size: 14 residues. The authors ran a second PCR of about 7 to 12 cycles using a sample-barcoded 5' primer and a J-beta primer mix. TCRdb itself ran the 5' RACE reads through MiXCR, one entry per CDR3 protein. The table has 1.5 million to 1.8 million distinct CDR3 sequences, 35% to 45% seen once. This TCR was recovered from a young woman in good health. The sequenced sample was blood. The chain uses TRBV29-1 and TRBJ1-2, with 8 bases fitting TRBD1. This CDR3 is CSVAETGEHYGYTF. CDR3 nucleotide sequence: TGCAGCGTTGCAGAGACAGGGGAGCACTATGGCTACACCTTC.